This T cell receptor beta chain was identified during a study of T cell responses to AZD1222 COVID-19 vaccine. This clone was found a few times. Its matching antigen is unknown. Study results and caveats: Among the donors, most were white British and more were female, and clonal diversity was possibly underestimated. Across the whole spike, CD4 TCRs peaked at regions 160-218 and 743-854. Repertoires were sampled only after the peak T cell response.

Looked up from germline, CDR1 is LGHDT and CDR2 is YNNKEL (reference sequence). V gave up 1 base and J gave up 4 bases, with 5 bases separating them. This CDR3 comprises 13 residues. Here immunoSEQ multiplex PCR was the method, and the copy in TCRdb shows in-frame clones only, minus some. The repertoire holds 200,000 or so clones, with 87% as singletons. The V and J genes are TRBV3-1 (or the pseudogene TRBV3-2) and TRBJ1-5; no reliable D call. Sequencing used peripheral blood, obtained on day 0 of MenACWY control vaccination. The TCR was taken from an adult in good health. For the CDR3, the DNA is TGTGCCAGCAGCCAAGTGGCGAATCAGCCCCAGCATTTT. Amino acid sequence: CASSQVANQPQHF.